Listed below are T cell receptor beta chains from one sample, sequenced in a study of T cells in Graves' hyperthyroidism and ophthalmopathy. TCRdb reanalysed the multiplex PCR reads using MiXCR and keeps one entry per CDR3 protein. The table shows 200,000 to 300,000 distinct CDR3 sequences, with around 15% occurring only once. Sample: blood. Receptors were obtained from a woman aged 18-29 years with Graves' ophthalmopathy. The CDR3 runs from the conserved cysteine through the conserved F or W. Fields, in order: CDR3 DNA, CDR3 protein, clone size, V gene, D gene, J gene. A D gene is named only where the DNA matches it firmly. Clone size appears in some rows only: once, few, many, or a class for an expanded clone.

TGTGCCTGGAGCCGCAGGACGCAAAGGGACACTGAAGCTTTCTTT CAWSRRTQRDTEAFF many TRBV30 NA TRBJ1-1
TGTGCCAGCAGCCCCTACGAAAACGGACTAGCGGGGACCACAGATACGCAGTATTTT CASSPYENGLAGTTDTQYF few TRBV4-2 TRBD2 TRBJ2-3
TGTGCCACCAGCATACCGGACCGGGGGTCACCCCTCCACTTT CATSIPDRGSPLHF many TRBV15 NA TRBJ1-6
TGTGCCAGCAATGTGGACGGGAGGGCCATCGGGGAGCTGTTTTTT CASNVDGRAIGELFF NA TRBV2 TRBD2 TRBJ2-2
TGCGCCAGCAGTGAGGGGCAGGGATACGAGCAGTACTTC CASSEGQGYEQYF NA TRBV10-1 NA TRBJ2-7
TGTGCCAGCAGAGCATACAGGGGGCTGGGCTATGGCTACACCTTC CASRAYRGLGYGYTF many TRBV28 TRBD1 TRBJ1-2
TGTGCCAGCAGCGAGGGATCCCACACTGAAGCTTTCTTT CASSEGSHTEAFF many TRBV5-5 NA TRBJ1-1
TGCAGTGCTAGAGATCTCAGGGGGACAGGGGCCGGGGAGCTGTTTTTT CSARDLRGTGAGELFF many TRBV20-1 TRBD1 TRBJ2-2
TGTGCCAGCAGCCAAGGAGGACTAGTTTACGAGCAGTACTTC CASSQGGLVYEQYF many TRBV4-2 TRBD2 TRBJ2-7
TGTGCCAGCAGCTCGACTAGCGGAACCTACGAGCAGTACTTC CASSSTSGTYEQYF many TRBV7-6 TRBD2 TRBJ2-7
TGTGCCAGCAGGAACTGGGGGCAGGGTGGTATAGAGACCCAGTACTTC CASRNWGQGGIETQYF many TRBV2 NA TRBJ2-5
TGTGCCAGCAGAGGCCACAGGGCTGAAGCTTTCTTT CASRGHRAEAFF few TRBV6-1 NA TRBJ1-1
TGCAGTGCTAGAGACCGACTCTGGACTAGCGGGAGACCTTACGAGCAGTACTTC CSARDRLWTSGRPYEQYF once TRBV20-1 TRBD2 TRBJ2-7
TGTGCCAGCAGTTCGGGGGGGATCGACACCGGGGAGCTGTTTTTT CASSSGGIDTGELFF many TRBV28 TRBD2 TRBJ2-2
TGTGCCAGCAGAGTCCTGGGGAGCGGGAGCGACAATGAGCAGTTCTTC CASRVLGSGSDNEQFF many TRBV7-2 TRBD2 TRBJ2-1
TGTGCCAGCAGCTTGGTGACTGCGGGAGGCACCAATGAGCAGTTCTTC CASSLVTAGGTNEQFF many TRBV5-8 TRBD2 TRBJ2-1
TGCGCCTGTACCGGGACAGGGGACGCGGGCAATCAGCCCCAGCATTTT CACTGTGDAGNQPQHF few TRBV10-1 TRBD1 TRBJ1-5
TGTGCCAGCAGTCCCATCACAGATACGCAGTATTTT CASSPITDTQYF many TRBV12-3/TRBV12-4 NA TRBJ2-3
TGTGCCAGCAGCTTAAGGACAGGGAACACCGGGGAGCTGTTTTTT CASSLRTGNTGELFF many TRBV7-3 TRBD1 TRBJ2-2
TGTGCCACCAGCAGACCGGACAGGGTGGAAGGCTACACCTTC CATSRPDRVEGYTF many TRBV15 TRBD1 TRBJ1-2
TGTGCCAGCAGCTTAGGGACTAGCGGGATTAATTACAATGAGCAGTTCTTC CASSLGTSGINYNEQFF many TRBV11-2 TRBD2 TRBJ2-1
TGTGCCAGCAGTTACGCTAGCGGGGAAACAGATACGCAGTATTTT CASSYASGETDTQYF many TRBV6-2/TRBV6-3 TRBD2 TRBJ2-3
TGTGCCAGCAGGCGTGGAACGACACCCGAAGCTTTCTTT CASRRGTTPEAFF many TRBV3-1 NA TRBJ1-1
TGTGCCAGCAGGGGCACCGGGACAGGGTCGGTTGAGCAGTTCTTC CASRGTGTGSVEQFF NA TRBV27 TRBD1 TRBJ2-1
TGTGCCAGCAGTCCCCTGGGTAGCGGGGGGGCCGGGAGCACAGATACGCAGTATTTT CASSPLGSGGAGSTDTQYF many TRBV12-3/TRBV12-4 TRBD2 TRBJ2-3
TGTGCCTGGAGTGTTGGACCCTCCTACGAGCAGTACTTC CAWSVGPSYEQYF many TRBV30 NA TRBJ2-7
TGTGCCTCGATACGGGTTGGGGGCGGAGAGACCCAGTACTTC CASIRVGGGETQYF many TRBV7-9 NA TRBJ2-5
TGTGCCAGCAGTTTTAGACTAGCGGGTAAAGAGACCCAGTACTTC CASSFRLAGKETQYF many TRBV28 TRBD2 TRBJ2-5
TGTGCCAGCAGTTACACCGGGACTTCCTACGAGCAGTACTTC CASSYTGTSYEQYF many TRBV6-1 NA TRBJ2-7
TGTGCCAGCTCACCGGGACTAGCCTTAAACGAGCAGTACTTC CASSPGLALNEQYF many TRBV18 TRBD2 TRBJ2-7
TGTGCCAGCAGGGCGGGGCTGGTGGGGAATGAGCAGTTCTTC CASRAGLVGNEQFF many TRBV6-1 NA TRBJ2-1
TGTGCCAGCAGCTCCCTCAACCATCTAGCGGGAGACGGAGAGACCCAGTACTTC CASSSLNHLAGDGETQYF many TRBV7-2 TRBD2 TRBJ2-5
TGTGCCAGCAGCTTAGCCACCGGGACGGCGACCTACGAGCAGTACTTC CASSLATGTATYEQYF many TRBV7-2 NA TRBJ2-7
TGTGCCAGTAGTATTTCGTCTAGCGGCTACAATGAGCAGTTCTTC CASSISSSGYNEQFF NA TRBV19 TRBD2 TRBJ2-1
TGTGCCAGCAGTCCTGACAGGGTAAGCTACGAGCAGTACTTC CASSPDRVSYEQYF many TRBV2 TRBD1 TRBJ2-7
TGCAGTGCTAGAGACCCGGGGGCCTCCTACAATGAGCAGTTCTTC CSARDPGASYNEQFF many TRBV20-1 NA TRBJ2-1
TGCGCCAGCAGCTTGAGTTCTGGTGATACGCAGTATTTT CASSLSSGDTQYF many TRBV5-1 NA TRBJ2-3
TGCAGTGCTAGGGATGGACAGGGGGCGCAAGAGCAGTACTTC CSARDGQGAQEQYF many TRBV20-1 TRBD1 TRBJ2-7
TGTGCCGGCAGCTTAGGCCCGCTGACAGGGAACTGCGAGCAGTACTTC CAGSLGPLTGNCEQYF once TRBV7-9 TRBD1 TRBJ2-7
TGTGCCAGCAGTGCCCAGACAGGGAAAAACACCGGGGAGCTGTTTTTT CASSAQTGKNTGELFF many TRBV6-1 TRBD1 TRBJ2-2
TGTGCCAGCAACCCAACGGTGAGGACTAGCGGAATGGGGTACGAGCAGTACTTC CASNPTVRTSGMGYEQYF NA TRBV28 TRBD2 TRBJ2-7
TGTGCCAGCAGCTTAATCAGGACTAGCGGGAAGGAGACCCAGTACTTC CASSLIRTSGKETQYF many TRBV11-2 TRBD2 TRBJ2-5
TGTGCCACAACTCGTAACAATGAGCAGTTCTTC CATTRNNEQFF many TRBV10-3 NA TRBJ2-1
TGTGCCATCAGTGAGTATGGGAGTGAGCAGTTCTTC CAISEYGSEQFF many TRBV10-3 NA TRBJ2-1
TGTGCCAGCAGTTTAAAGGGTTCAGACACTGAAGCTTTCTTT CASSLKGSDTEAFF many TRBV12-3/TRBV12-4 NA TRBJ1-1
TGTGCCACCCACCGGGGACCAGACTATGGCTACACCTTC CATHRGPDYGYTF many TRBV28 NA TRBJ1-2
TGTGCCAGCAGCTTAGCCTACAGGGGCGCGACGGTGCGGACCCAGTACTTC CASSLAYRGATVRTQYF many TRBV7-9 TRBD1 TRBJ2-5